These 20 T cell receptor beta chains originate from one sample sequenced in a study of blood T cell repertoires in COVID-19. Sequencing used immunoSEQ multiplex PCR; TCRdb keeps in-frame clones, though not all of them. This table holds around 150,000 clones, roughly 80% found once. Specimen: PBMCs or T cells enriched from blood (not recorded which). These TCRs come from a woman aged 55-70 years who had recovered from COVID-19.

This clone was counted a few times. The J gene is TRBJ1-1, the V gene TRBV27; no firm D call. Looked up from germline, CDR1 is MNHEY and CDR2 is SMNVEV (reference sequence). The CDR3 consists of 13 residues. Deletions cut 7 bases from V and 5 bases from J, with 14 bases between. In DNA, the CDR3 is TGTGCCAGCAAGGCCCCGGGGTATACTGAAGCTTTCTTT. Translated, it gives CASKAPGYTEAFF.

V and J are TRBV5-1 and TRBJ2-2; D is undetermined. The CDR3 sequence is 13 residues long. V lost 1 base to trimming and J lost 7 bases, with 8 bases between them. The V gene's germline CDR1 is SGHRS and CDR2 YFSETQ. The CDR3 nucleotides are TGCGCCAGCAGCTTGTCTTCGTACGGGGAGCTGTTTTTT. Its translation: CASSLSSYGELFF.

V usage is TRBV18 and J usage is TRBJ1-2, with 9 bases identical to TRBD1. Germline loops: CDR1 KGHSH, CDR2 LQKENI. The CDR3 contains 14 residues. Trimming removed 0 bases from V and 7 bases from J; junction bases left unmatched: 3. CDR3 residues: CASSPPQGAGGYTF. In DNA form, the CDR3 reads TGTGCCAGCTCACCACCACAGGGGGCGGGTGGCTACACCTTC.

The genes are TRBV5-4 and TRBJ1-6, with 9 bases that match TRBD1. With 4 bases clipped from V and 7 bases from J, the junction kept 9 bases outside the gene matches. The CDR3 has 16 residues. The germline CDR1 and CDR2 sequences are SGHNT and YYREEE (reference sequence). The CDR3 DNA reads TGTGCCAGCAGCGCCGGTAATGACAGGGGGAATTCACCCCTCCACTTT. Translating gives CASSAGNDRGNSPLHF.

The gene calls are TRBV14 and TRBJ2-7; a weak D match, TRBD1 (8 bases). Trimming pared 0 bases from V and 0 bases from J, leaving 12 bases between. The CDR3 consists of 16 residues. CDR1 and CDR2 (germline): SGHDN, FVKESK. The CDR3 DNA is TGTGCCAGCAGCCAAGATCACAGGGGGGGCTCCTACGAGCAGTACTTC. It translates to CASSQDHRGGSYEQYF.

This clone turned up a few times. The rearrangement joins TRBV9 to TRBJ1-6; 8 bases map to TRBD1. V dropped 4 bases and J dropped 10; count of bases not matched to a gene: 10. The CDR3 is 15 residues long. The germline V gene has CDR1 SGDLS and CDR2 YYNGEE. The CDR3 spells CASSQRTGLSSPLHF. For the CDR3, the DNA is TGTGCCAGCAGCCAAAGGACAGGGTTAAGCTCACCCCTCCACTTT.

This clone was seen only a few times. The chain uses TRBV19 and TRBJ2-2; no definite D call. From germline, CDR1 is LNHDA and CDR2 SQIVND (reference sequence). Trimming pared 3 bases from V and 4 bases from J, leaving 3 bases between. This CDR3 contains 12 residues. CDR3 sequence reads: CASSISTGELFF. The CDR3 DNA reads TGTGCCAGTAGTATCTCCACCGGGGAGCTGTTTTTT. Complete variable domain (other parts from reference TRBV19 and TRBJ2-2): DGGITQSPKYLFRKEGQNVTLSCEQNLNHDAMYWYRQDPGQGLRLIYYSQIVNDFQKGDIAEGYSVSREKKESFPLTVTSAQKNPTAFYLCASSISTGELFFGEGSRLTVL.

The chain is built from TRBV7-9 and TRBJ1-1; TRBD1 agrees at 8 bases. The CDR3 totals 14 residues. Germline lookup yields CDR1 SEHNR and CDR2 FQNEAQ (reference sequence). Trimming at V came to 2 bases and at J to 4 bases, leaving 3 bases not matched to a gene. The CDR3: CASSLQGAGTEAFF. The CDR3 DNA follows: TGTGCCAGCAGCTTACAGGGGGCTGGCACTGAAGCTTTCTTT. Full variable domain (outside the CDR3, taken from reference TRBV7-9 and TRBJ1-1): DTGVSQNPRHKITKRGQNVTFRCDPISEHNRLYWYRQTLGQGPEFLTYFQNEAQLEKSRLLSDRFSAERPKGSFSTLEIQRTEQGDSAMYLCASSLQGAGTEAFFGQGTRLTVV.

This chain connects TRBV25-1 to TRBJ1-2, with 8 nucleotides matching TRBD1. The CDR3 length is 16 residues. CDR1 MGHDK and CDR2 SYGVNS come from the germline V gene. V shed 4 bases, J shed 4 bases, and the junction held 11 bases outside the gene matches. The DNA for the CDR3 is TGTGCCAGCAGTGGCCCCGGGACAGGACAATTCTATGGCTACACCTTC. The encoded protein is CASSGPGTGQFYGYTF.

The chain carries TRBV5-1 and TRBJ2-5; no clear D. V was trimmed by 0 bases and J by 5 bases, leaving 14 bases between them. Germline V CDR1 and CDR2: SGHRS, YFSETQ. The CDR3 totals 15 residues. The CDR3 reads CASSLAAASWETQYF. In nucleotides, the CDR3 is TGCGCCAGCAGCTTGGCCGCGGCCTCGTGGGAGACCCAGTACTTC.

The CDR3 sequence is CASSWDRGGNGYTF. The CDR3 DNA reads as TGCGCCAGCAGCTGGGACAGGGGAGGTAATGGCTACACCTTC. The chain carries TRBV5-1 and TRBJ1-2; 10 positions match TRBD1. This CDR3 contains 14 residues. V was pared by 3 bases and J by 6 bases, with 5 bases of the junction left unmatched. Germline V gene sequence: CDR1 SGHRS, CDR2 YFSETQ.

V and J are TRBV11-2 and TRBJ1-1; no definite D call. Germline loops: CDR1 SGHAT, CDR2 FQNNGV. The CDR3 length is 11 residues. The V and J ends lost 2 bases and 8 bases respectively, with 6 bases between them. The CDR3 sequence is CASSLLAEAFF. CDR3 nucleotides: TGTGCCAGCAGCTTATTGGCAGAAGCTTTCTTT.

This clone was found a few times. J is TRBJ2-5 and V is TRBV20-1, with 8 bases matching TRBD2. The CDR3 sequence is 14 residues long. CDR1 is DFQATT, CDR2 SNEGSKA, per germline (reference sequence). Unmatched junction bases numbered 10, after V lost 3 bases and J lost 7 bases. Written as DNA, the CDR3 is TGCAGTGCTAGTATTGGGACTAGGGAAGGGACCCAGTACTTC. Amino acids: CSASIGTREGTQYF.

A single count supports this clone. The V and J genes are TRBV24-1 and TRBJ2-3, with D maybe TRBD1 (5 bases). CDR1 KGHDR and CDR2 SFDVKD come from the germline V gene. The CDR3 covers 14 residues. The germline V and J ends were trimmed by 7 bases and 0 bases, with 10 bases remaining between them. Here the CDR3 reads CATRDTTSTDTQYF. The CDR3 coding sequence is TGTGCCACCAGGGACACAACTAGCACAGATACGCAGTATTTT.

CDR3 residues: CASSRGQGYNSPLHF. In DNA form, the CDR3 reads TGTGCCAGTAGTAGGGGACAGGGCTATAATTCACCCCTCCACTTT. This chain uses TRBV19 with TRBJ1-6; 9 nucleotides agree with TRBD1. The trim removed 4 bases at V and 3 bases at J, leaving 1 base unmatched. From germline, CDR1 is LNHDA and CDR2 SQIVND (reference sequence). This CDR3 spans 15 amino acids.

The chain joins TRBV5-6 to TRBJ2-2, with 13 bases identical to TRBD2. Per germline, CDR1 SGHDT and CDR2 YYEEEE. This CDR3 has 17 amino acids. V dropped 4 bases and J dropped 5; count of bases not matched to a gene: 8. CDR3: CASSTRGLAGVTGELFF. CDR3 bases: TGTGCCAGCAGCACCCGAGGACTAGCGGGGGTGACCGGGGAGCTGTTTTTT.

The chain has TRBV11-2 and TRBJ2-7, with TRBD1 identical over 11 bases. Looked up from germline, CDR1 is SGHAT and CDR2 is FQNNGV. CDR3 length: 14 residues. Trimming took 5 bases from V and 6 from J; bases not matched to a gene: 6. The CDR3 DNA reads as TGTGCCAGCAGCCCGGGGACAGGGGGTTCCGAGCAGTACTTC. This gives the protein CASSPGTGGSEQYF.

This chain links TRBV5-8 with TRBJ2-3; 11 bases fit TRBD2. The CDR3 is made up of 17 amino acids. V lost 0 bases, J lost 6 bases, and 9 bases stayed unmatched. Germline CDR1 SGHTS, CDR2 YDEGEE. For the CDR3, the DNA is TGTGCCAGCAGCTTGGGTCTTAGCGGGGGGGCCGAGGATACGCAGTATTTT. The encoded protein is CASSLGLSGGAEDTQYF.

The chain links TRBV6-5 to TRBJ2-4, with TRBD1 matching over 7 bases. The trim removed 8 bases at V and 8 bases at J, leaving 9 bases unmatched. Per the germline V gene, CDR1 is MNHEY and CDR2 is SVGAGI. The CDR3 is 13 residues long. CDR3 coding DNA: TGTGCCAGCCGAGCGACAGGGACGTACATTCAGTACTTC. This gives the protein CASRATGTYIQYF.

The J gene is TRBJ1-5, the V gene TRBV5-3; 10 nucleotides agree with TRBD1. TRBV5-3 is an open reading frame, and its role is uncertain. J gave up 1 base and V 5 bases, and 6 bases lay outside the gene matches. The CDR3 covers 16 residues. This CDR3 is CARRGDRGLSNQPQHF. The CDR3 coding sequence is TGTGCCAGAAGGGGCGACAGGGGGCTGAGCAATCAGCCCCAGCATTTT.